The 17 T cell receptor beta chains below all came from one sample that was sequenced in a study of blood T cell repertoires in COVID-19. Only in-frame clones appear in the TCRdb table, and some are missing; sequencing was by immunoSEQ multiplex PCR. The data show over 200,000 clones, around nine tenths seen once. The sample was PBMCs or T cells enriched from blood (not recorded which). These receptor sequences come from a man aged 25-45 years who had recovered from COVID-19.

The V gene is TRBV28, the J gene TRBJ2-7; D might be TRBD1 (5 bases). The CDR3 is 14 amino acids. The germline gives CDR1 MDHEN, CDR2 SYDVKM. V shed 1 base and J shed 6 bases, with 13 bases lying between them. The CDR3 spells CASSLSGLKREQYF. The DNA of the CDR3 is TGTGCCAGCAGTTTATCAGGGCTCAAGCGCGAGCAGTACTTC.

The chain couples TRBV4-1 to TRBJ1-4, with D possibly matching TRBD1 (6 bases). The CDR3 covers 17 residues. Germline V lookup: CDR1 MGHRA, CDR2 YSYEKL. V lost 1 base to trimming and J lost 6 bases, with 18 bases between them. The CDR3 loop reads CASSQVGTTAGDEKLFF. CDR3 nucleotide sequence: TGCGCCAGCAGCCAAGTCGGGACAACGGCAGGGGATGAAAAACTGTTTTTT.

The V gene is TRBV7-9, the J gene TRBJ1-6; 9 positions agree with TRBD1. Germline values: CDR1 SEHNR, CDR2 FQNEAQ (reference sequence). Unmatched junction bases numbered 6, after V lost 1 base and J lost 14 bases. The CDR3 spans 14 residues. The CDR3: CASSLGTGDKALHF. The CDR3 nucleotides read TGTGCCAGCAGCTTAGGGACAGGGGATAAGGCCCTCCACTTT.

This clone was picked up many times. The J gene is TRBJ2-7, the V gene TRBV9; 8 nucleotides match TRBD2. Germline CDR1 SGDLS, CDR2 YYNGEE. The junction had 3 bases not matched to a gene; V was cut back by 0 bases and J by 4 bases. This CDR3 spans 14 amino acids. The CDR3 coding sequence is TGTGCCAGCAGCGTAGGTAGCGGGGATTACGAGCAGTACTTC. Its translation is CASSVGSGDYEQYF.

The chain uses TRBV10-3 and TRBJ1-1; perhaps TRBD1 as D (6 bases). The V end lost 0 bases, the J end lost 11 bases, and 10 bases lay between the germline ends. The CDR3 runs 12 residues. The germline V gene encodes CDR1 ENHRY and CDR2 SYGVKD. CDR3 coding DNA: TGTGCCATCAGTGAGTCAGGGGGTATGGCTTTCTTT. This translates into CAISESGGMAFF.

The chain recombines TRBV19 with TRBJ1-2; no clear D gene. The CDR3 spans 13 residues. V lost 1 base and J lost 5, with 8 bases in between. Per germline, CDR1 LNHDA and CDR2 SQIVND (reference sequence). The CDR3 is CASSIGADYGYTF. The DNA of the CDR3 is TGTGCCAGTAGTATAGGGGCAGATTATGGCTACACCTTC.

The CDR3 loop reads CASSSSGGRSTQNEQFF. The CDR3 nucleotides are TGTGCCAGCAGCTCAAGCGGCGGCAGGTCCACTCAAAATGAGCAGTTCTTC. The gene calls are TRBV14 and TRBJ2-1, with D possibly matching TRBD2 (5 bases). CDR3 length: 17 residues. Trimming removed 5 bases at V and 7 bases at J, with 24 bases between. CDR1 is SGHDN and CDR2 is FVKESK in the germline V gene.

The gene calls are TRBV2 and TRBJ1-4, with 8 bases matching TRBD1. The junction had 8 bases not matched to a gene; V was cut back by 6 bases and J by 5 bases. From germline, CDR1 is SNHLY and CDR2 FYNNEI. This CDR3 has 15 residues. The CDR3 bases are TGTGCCAGCAGCCTCTGGACAGGGTCGAATGAAAAACTGTTTTTT. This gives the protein CASSLWTGSNEKLFF.

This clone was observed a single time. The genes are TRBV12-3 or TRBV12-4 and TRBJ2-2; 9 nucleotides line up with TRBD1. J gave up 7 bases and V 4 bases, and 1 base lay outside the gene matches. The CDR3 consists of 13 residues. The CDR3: CASSWTGDGELFF. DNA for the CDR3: TGTGCCAGCAGTTGGACAGGGGACGGGGAGCTGTTTTTT.

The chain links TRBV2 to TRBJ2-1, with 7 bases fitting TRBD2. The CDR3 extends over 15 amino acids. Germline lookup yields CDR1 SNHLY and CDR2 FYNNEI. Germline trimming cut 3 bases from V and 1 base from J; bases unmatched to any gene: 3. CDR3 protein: CASSDRGGSYNEQFF. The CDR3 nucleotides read TGTGCCAGCAGTGACCGCGGGGGTTCCTACAATGAGCAGTTCTTC.

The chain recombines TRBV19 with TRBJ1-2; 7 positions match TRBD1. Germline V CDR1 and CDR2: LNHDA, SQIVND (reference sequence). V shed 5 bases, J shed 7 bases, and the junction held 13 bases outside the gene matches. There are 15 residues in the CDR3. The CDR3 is CASSPPTGFLFGYTF. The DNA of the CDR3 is TGTGCCAGTAGTCCCCCGACAGGGTTTTTGTTTGGCTACACCTTC.

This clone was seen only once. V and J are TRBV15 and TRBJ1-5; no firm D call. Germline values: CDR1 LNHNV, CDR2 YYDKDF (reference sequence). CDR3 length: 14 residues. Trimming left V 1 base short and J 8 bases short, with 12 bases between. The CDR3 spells CATSRVRVGEPQHF. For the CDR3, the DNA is TGTGCCACCAGCAGAGTGAGGGTGGGAGAGCCCCAGCATTTT.

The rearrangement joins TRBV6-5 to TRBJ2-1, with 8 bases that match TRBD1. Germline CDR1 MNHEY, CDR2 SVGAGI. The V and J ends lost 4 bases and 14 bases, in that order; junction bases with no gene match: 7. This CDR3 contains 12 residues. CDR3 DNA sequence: TGTGCCAGCAGTTCCCAGGGGGCTGGAGAGTTCTTC. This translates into CASSSQGAGEFF.

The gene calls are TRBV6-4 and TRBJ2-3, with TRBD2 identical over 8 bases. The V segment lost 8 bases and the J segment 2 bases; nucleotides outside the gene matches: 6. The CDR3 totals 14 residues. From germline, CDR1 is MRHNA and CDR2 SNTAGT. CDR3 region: CASSGGGSTDTQYF. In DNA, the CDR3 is TGTGCCAGCTCCGGGGGGGGATCCACAGATACGCAGTATTTT.

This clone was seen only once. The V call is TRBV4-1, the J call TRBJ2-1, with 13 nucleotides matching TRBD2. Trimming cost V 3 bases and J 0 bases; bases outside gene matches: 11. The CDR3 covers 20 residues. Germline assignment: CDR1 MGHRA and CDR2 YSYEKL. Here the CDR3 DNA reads TGCGCCAGCAGCCACCGGGGACAGAGGACTAGCGGGGGCTCCTACAATGAGCAGTTCTTC. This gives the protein CASSHRGQRTSGGSYNEQFF.

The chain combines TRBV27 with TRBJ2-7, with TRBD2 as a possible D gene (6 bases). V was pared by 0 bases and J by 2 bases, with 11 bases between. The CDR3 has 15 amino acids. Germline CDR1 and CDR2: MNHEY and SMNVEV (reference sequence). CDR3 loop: CASSLSGGHAYEQYF. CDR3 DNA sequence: TGTGCCAGCAGTTTATCGGGGGGTCACGCCTACGAGCAGTACTTC.

Written as DNA, the CDR3 is TGTGCCATCAGCTCACAGGGGGAAACCGGGGAGCTGTTTTTT. It codes for CAISSQGETGELFF. The V gene is TRBV10-3, the J gene TRBJ2-2, with 8 bases lining up with TRBD1. The CDR3 extends over 14 amino acids. Germline V gene lookup returns CDR1 ENHRY and CDR2 SYGVKD. The V segment lost 6 bases and the J segment 5 bases; nucleotides outside the gene matches: 5.